The next 20 T cell receptor beta chains were all read from a single sample in a study of vaccination effects on CD4 cells after COVID-19. Ahead of sequencing, the ViraFEST assay grew antigen-specific CD4+ T cells using viral peptide pools. Subsequent to roughly 9 days of culture, CD4+ T cells were isolated. Repertoires were generated with immunoSEQ multiplex PCR, while TCRdb's copy carries only in-frame clones and drops some. The sample gives about 54,000 clones, roughly 80% of which show up once; about 2.6% is in the top ten. Antigens of these TCRs are unknown. The sample in question was CD4+ T cells from PBMCs cultured with HCoV-229E spike peptides, obtained before COVID-19 vaccination. The receptors originated from a human donor who received a COVID-19 vaccine.

This clone was seen more than once but under ten times. The chain combines TRBV14 with TRBJ2-1; D unclear. The V gene's germline CDR1 is SGHDN and CDR2 FVKESK. V lost 4 bases to trimming and J lost 6 bases, with 16 bases between them. The CDR3 totals 15 residues. The CDR3 is CASSPEQFSPNEQFF. In DNA, the CDR3 is TGTGCCAGCAGCCCAGAGCAGTTCTCCCCCAATGAGCAGTTCTTC.

The chain joins TRBV6-6 to TRBJ1-5; 10 bases are shared with TRBD1. Germline V lookup: CDR1 MNHNY, CDR2 SVGAGI (reference sequence). The junction had 10 bases not matched to a gene; V was cut back by 5 bases and J by 3 bases. This CDR3 has 17 amino acids. The CDR3 region is CASSLRATGGINQPQHF. The CDR3 bases are TGTGCCAGCAGTCTACGCGCGACAGGGGGCATCAATCAGCCCCAGCATTTT.

Comment on this clone: The DNA is omitted, as the CDR3 cannot be located on it reliably, and the CDR3 follows TCRdb's listing. The chain couples TRBV24-1 to TRBJ1-2. The CDR3 contains 17 residues when both ends are counted. Germline V CDR1 and CDR2: KGHDR, SFDVKD. CDR3: CATSGRDGPNTNYGYTF.

This chain connects TRBV24-1 to TRBJ2-2, with TRBD2 identical over 11 bases. There are 15 residues in the CDR3. The trim removed 3 bases at V and 5 bases at J, leaving 1 base unmatched. Germline V gives CDR1 KGHDR, CDR2 SFDVKD. CDR3 protein: CATSDLAGGTGELFF. DNA of the CDR3: TGTGCCACCAGTGATCTAGCGGGGGGTACCGGGGAGCTGTTTTTT.

The chain carries TRBV2 and TRBJ1-4; D might be TRBD1 (6 bases). Trimming took off 6 bases at V and 2 bases at J, with 13 bases between the two ends. Germline loops: CDR1 SNHLY, CDR2 FYNNEI. CDR3 size: 15 residues. The CDR3: CASSDEQGTNEKLFF. CDR3 nucleotides: TGTGCCAGCAGCGACGAACAGGGTACTAATGAAAAACTGTTTTTT.

The chain carries TRBV5-5 and TRBJ2-3, with TRBD1 identical over 8 bases. V shed 4 bases, J shed 1 base, and the junction held 11 bases outside the gene matches. The CDR3 loop spans 17 amino acids. The germline V gene encodes CDR1 SGHKS and CDR2 YYEKEE (reference sequence). In DNA, the CDR3 is TGTGCCAGCAGCCGATTGGGGGACAGGATACGCACAGATACGCAGTATTTT. Its translation: CASSRLGDRIRTDTQYF.

This chain uses TRBV19 with TRBJ1-6; 9 bases are a match to TRBD1. Germline CDR1 reads LNHDA; CDR2 reads SQIVND (reference sequence). The CDR3 contains 15 residues. Trimming at V came to 6 bases and at J to 10 bases, leaving 10 bases not matched to a gene. CDR3: CASRMRTGEKSPLHF. CDR3 coding DNA: TGTGCCAGTAGGATGAGGACAGGGGAAAAATCACCCCTCCACTTT. The full variable domain, in which reference TRBV19 and TRBJ1-6 provide the parts outside the CDR3, is DGGITQSPKYLFRKEGQNVTLSCEQNLNHDAMYWYRQDPGQGLRLIYYSQIVNDFQKGDIAEGYSVSREKKESFPLTVTSAQKNPTAFYLCASRMRTGEKSPLHFGNGTRLTVT.

J is TRBJ2-3 and V is TRBV12-3 or TRBV12-4; D may be TRBD1 or TRBD2 (5 bases each). With 4 bases removed from V and 7 bases from J, the gap between germline ends came to 12 bases. The CDR3 consists of 13 residues. Here the CDR3 reads CASSYAGTYTQYF. The CDR3 bases are TGTGCCAGCAGTTACGCAGGGACCTATACGCAGTATTTT.

This clone was seen a handful of times. The rearrangement joins TRBV2 to TRBJ1-2; 8 bases fit TRBD1. Germline V gene data show CDR1 as SNHLY and CDR2 as FYNNEI. The V segment lost 7 bases and the J segment 7 bases; nucleotides outside the gene matches: 8. The CDR3 totals 13 residues. CDR3 residues: CASTNAGGSGYTF. CDR3 nucleotide sequence: TGTGCCAGCACTAATGCAGGGGGCTCTGGCTACACCTTC.

V usage is TRBV18 and J usage is TRBJ2-2; 9 positions agree with TRBD1. V gave up 6 bases and J gave up 3 bases; unmatched junction bases: 5. This CDR3 is built from 15 residues. Germline CDR1 and CDR2: KGHSH and LQKENI. CDR3 DNA sequence: TGTGCCAGCTCTACCGGGACAGGGTACACCGGGGAGCTGTTTTTT. This encodes CASSTGTGYTGELFF.

This clone has only one observation. The V call is TRBV23-1, the J call TRBJ2-7; maybe TRBD2 (5 bases). TRBV23-1 is given ORF status, its function remaining uncertain. There are 15 residues in the CDR3. CDR3 bases: TGCGACAGCAGTCAATCCATGGCTCGGGGTTACGAGCAGTACGTC. Protein product: CDSSQSMARGYEQYV.

This clone was picked up a small number of times. This chain uses TRBV5-6 with TRBJ2-1, with TRBD1 identical over 8 bases. Per germline, CDR1 SGHDT and CDR2 YYEEEE. V shed 4 bases, J shed 0 bases, and the junction held 12 bases outside the gene matches. The CDR3 sequence is 18 residues long. CDR3 region: CASSLSGTGESSYNEQFF. CDR3 nucleotide sequence: TGTGCCAGCAGCCTATCCGGGACAGGCGAGAGCTCCTACAATGAGCAGTTCTTC.

The rearrangement links TRBV19 to TRBJ1-5, with 7 positions matching TRBD1. The ends lost 0 bases at V and 10 bases at J; junction bases unmatched: 9. The germline V gene encodes CDR1 LNHDA and CDR2 SQIVND (reference sequence). The CDR3 runs to 15 residues. The CDR3 protein is CASSIDETGKPPQHF. CDR3 bases: TGTGCCAGTAGTATAGATGAGACAGGGAAGCCTCCCCAGCATTTT. The full variable domain, rest sourced from reference TRBV19 and TRBJ1-5, is DGGITQSPKYLFRKEGQNVTLSCEQNLNHDAMYWYRQDPGQGLRLIYYSQIVNDFQKGDIAEGYSVSREKKESFPLTVTSAQKNPTAFYLCASSIDETGKPPQHFGDGTRLSIL.

This rearrangement joins TRBV27 to TRBJ1-2, with TRBD1 identical over 8 bases. From germline, CDR1 is MNHEY and CDR2 SMNVEV (reference sequence). The CDR3 is made up of 15 amino acids. The V segment lost 6 bases and the J segment 0 bases; nucleotides outside the gene matches: 6. CDR3: CASRYTTGANYGYTF. CDR3 DNA: TGTGCCAGCAGGTACACGACAGGGGCTAACTATGGCTACACCTTC.

The rearrangement links TRBV9 to TRBJ1-2; D gene ambiguous. Germline loops: CDR1 SGDLS, CDR2 YYNGEE. The CDR3 has 17 amino acids. The V and J ends lost 3 bases and 3 bases respectively, with 21 bases between them. CDR3 sequence reads: CASSAKERNGRDYGYTF. The CDR3 DNA sequence: TGTGCCAGCAGCGCCAAAGAACGAAACGGGAGGGACTATGGCTACACCTTC.

This clone occurred a few times. This sequence joins TRBV18 and TRBJ2-1; D gene ambiguous. The germline V and J ends were trimmed by 1 base and 1 base, with 17 bases remaining between them. From germline, CDR1 is KGHSH and CDR2 LQKENI. There are 18 residues in the CDR3. The CDR3 coding sequence is TGTGCCAGCTCACCACTTGTGTCAGTATACGGGTCCTACAATGAGCAGTTCTTC. The encoded protein is CASSPLVSVYGSYNEQFF.

V usage is TRBV5-6 and J usage is TRBJ1-1; no clear D. The germline CDR1 and CDR2 sequences are SGHDT and YYEEEE. This CDR3 is built from 15 residues. Trimming removed 1 base from V and 4 bases from J, with 14 bases in between. As DNA, the CDR3 is TGTGCCAGCAGCTTGCGTACATTACCGGGCACTGAAGCTTTCTTT. Protein product: CASSLRTLPGTEAFF.

The genes are TRBV24-1 and TRBJ1-2; no definite D call. Per germline, CDR1 KGHDR and CDR2 SFDVKD. The V and J ends lost 4 bases and 8 bases respectively, with 13 bases between them. This CDR3 contains 13 residues. The CDR3 DNA reads as TGTGCCACCAGTGAGTCAGGATTAGGGGGCTACACCTTC. It translates to CATSESGLGGYTF.

The chain carries TRBV6-5 and TRBJ1-2; 8 bases fit TRBD1. The CDR3 extends over 14 amino acids. V shed 6 bases, J shed 8 bases, and the junction held 11 bases outside the gene matches. Per the germline V gene, CDR1 is MNHEY and CDR2 is SVGAGI. CDR3: CASSPPDRGLGYTF. DNA of the CDR3: TGTGCCAGCAGCCCCCCCGACAGGGGCCTCGGCTACACCTTC.

The rearrangement links TRBV18 to TRBJ2-1; the D gene is possibly TRBD2 (5 bases). The CDR3 consists of 14 residues. V dropped 1 base and J dropped 7 bases, with 11 bases sitting between them. CDR1 and CDR2 (germline): KGHSH, LQKENI. In nucleotides, the CDR3 is TGTGCCAGCTCACCACTCCGGGATATGAATGAGCAGTTCTTC. Translated: CASSPLRDMNEQFF.